A single sample is the source of the 17 T cell receptor beta chains below, sequenced in a study of T-cell reconstitution after alpha-beta-depleted transplantation in children (dated by TCRdb to about 2016). To prepare the library, PCR was applied. TCRdb records Illumina HiSeq 2500 as the sequencer. To normalize quantification of the TCRbeta repertoire, the TCR libraries were built with molecular barcoding that relied on unique molecular identifiers. In TCRdb, the public reads were trimmed at Q25 with fastp and aligned with MiXCR, with productive beta chains retained. Entries that share a CDR3 protein sequence are merged under the most common genes and DNA. Counted in this sample were some 300,000 distinct CDR3 sequences; around 7.3% of them appeared once. The top ten clonotypes cover around 10% of the sample. What these receptors recognize is not known. Broader findings and caveats from the paper: Hyperexpanded clone frequencies declined over subsequent months; after one year, T-cell counts and TCRbeta diversity were mostly attributed to newly produced T cells.

Read against the paper, the sample's treatment or condition label means: allogeneic hematopoietic cell transplantation with graft depleted of TCRalphabeta T cells and CD19 B cells. The source material was peripheral blood, sampled 360 days after TCRalphabeta/CD19-depleted stem cell transplant. The receptor set was obtained from a female patient aged 2-15 years who had a stem cell transplant for Fanconi anemia, so the T cells may come from the graft donor.

This clonotype was seen repeatedly, ten times or more. The chain couples TRBV28 to TRBJ2-2; 12 nucleotides line up with TRBD2. The length of the CDR3 is 15 residues. Germline V gives CDR1 MDHEN, CDR2 SYDVKM. The trim removed 6 bases at V and 4 bases at J, leaving 3 bases unmatched. CDR3 in DNA: TGTGCCAGCAGGCTACTAGCGGGAGGCACCGGGGAGCTGTTTTTT. Protein sequence: CASRLLAGGTGELFF. Combining the CDR3 with reference TRBV28 and TRBJ2-2 gives the whole variable domain DVKVTQSSRYLVKRTGEKVFLECVQDMDHENMFWYRQDPGLGLRLIYFSYDVKMKEKGDIPEGYSVSREKKERFSLILESASTNQTSMYLCASRLLAGGTGELFFGEGSRLTVL.

The chain has TRBV7-2 and TRBJ1-1, with D unclear. The germline V gene encodes CDR1 SGHTA and CDR2 FQGNSA. With 5 bases removed from V and 8 bases from J, the gap between germline ends came to 18 bases. The CDR3 totals 14 residues. The CDR3 DNA reads TGTGCCAGCAGCCCCGGAGTCGGGTGGGCGGAAGCTTTCTTT. Translation gives CASSPGVGWAEAFF.

This clonotype was picked up a small number of times. This sequence joins TRBV10-2 and TRBJ2-5; 9 positions match TRBD2. The CDR3 consists of 18 residues. V was clipped by 7 bases and J by 3 bases; unmatched bases: 18. In germline, CDR1 is WSHSY, CDR2 SAAADI. The CDR3, as DNA: TGCGCCAGCACTAGCGGGGCTCTCGGGTTCAGGACCGAAGAGACCCAGTACTTC. As protein: CASTSGALGFRTEETQYF.

CDR3 coding DNA: TGTGCCAGCAGTCCTACTCGCGGGATGTACAATGAGCAGTTCTTC. Amino acids: CASSPTRGMYNEQFF. The chain has TRBV27 and TRBJ2-1; possibly TRBD2 for D (6 bases). The CDR3 length is 15 residues. Germline CDR1 reads MNHEY; CDR2 reads SMNVEV (reference sequence). V lost 5 bases and J lost 4, with 15 bases in between.

This sequence joins TRBV3-1 and TRBJ1-2, with unresolved D. Trimming removed 1 base from V and 3 bases from J, with 9 bases in between. The CDR3 length is 14 residues. CDR1 is LGHDT and CDR2 is YNNKEL in the germline V gene (reference sequence). This chain's CDR3 is CASSQVGFYYGYTF. CDR3 coding DNA: TGTGCCAGCAGCCAAGTGGGGTTCTACTATGGCTACACCTTC.

This clonotype came up many times. The chain combines TRBV7-9 with TRBJ2-3; D gene ambiguous. The CDR3 totals 14 residues. Deletions cut 5 bases from V and 1 base from J, with 10 bases between. Germline V gene data show CDR1 as SEHNR and CDR2 as FQNEAQ (reference sequence). CDR3 amino acids: CASSRSWGTDTQYF. CDR3 in DNA: TGTGCCAGCAGCCGAAGTTGGGGCACAGATACGCAGTATTTT.

This clonotype appeared many times. The rearrangement joins TRBV7-8 to TRBJ2-1; 7 bases line up with TRBD2. Germline loops: CDR1 SGHVS, CDR2 FQNEAQ. V lost 4 bases, J lost 15 bases, and 18 bases stayed unmatched. The CDR3 extends over 15 amino acids. The DNA of the CDR3 is TGTGCCAGCAGCTCCTGGGGGGGTCAGTCAGGACCCATGTTCTTC. It specifies CASSSWGGQSGPMFF.

This clonotype was counted at least ten times. The CDR3 nucleotides read TGTGCCAGCAGTTACTCTGGGGATTCAAACATTCAGTACTTC. This translates into CASSYSGDSNIQYF. The chain uses TRBV6-5 and TRBJ2-4; D call uncertain. This CDR3 is 14 amino acids long. Germline V gene lookup returns CDR1 MNHEY and CDR2 SVGAGI. Trimming removed 0 bases at V and 6 bases at J, with 9 bases between.

This clonotype was counted at least ten times. The chain joins TRBV12-3 or TRBV12-4 to TRBJ2-5, with D uncertain. This CDR3 region has 15 residues. V lost 3 bases to trimming and J lost 1 base, with 12 bases between them. CDR3: CASSLRPTFQETQYF. The DNA of the CDR3 is TGTGCCAGCAGTTTGCGTCCGACCTTCCAAGAGACCCAGTACTTC.

This clonotype was seen at least ten times. The rearrangement links TRBV7-2 to TRBJ1-5; 7 positions match TRBD1. The CDR3 contains 13 residues. In germline, CDR1 is SGHTA, CDR2 FQGNSA. V lost 6 bases and J lost 11; bases outside the gene matches: 10. The CDR3 region has the DNA TGTGCCAGCAGTCAAACAGGGGCGGGGGCCCAGCATTTT. The encoded protein is CASSQTGAGAQHF.

This clonotype was seen a handful of times. This chain uses TRBV20-1 with TRBJ2-2; 9 positions match TRBD2. This CDR3 has 20 residues. V gave up 0 bases and J gave up 5 bases; unmatched junction bases: 19. Germline assignment: CDR1 DFQATT and CDR2 SNEGSKA (reference sequence). The CDR3: CSARDFEVKRGVVFTGELFF. As DNA, the CDR3 is TGCAGTGCTAGAGATTTCGAAGTTAAGCGGGGGGTTGTATTTACCGGGGAGCTGTTTTTT.

The rearrangement joins TRBV24-1 to TRBJ2-5; possibly TRBD2 for D (6 bases). This CDR3 has 16 residues. Germline lookup yields CDR1 KGHDR and CDR2 SFDVKD. Trimming removed 2 bases at V and 5 bases at J, with 17 bases between. CDR3 region: CATSDSGNLAIETQYF. The CDR3 DNA sequence: TGTGCCACCAGTGATTCCGGAAACCTAGCGATCGAGACCCAGTACTTC.

This clonotype was detected many times. The chain joins TRBV7-2 to TRBJ1-3; the D is unclear. The V end was cut by 2 bases, the J end by 1 base, with 12 bases between. Germline V gives CDR1 SGHTA, CDR2 FQGNSA. The CDR3 has 16 amino acids. The CDR3 DNA reads as TGTGCCAGCAGCTTAAAGTTTGGGGATTCTGGAAACACCATATATTTT. It specifies CASSLKFGDSGNTIYF.

There are many counts of this clonotype. This rearrangement joins TRBV6-2 or TRBV6-3 to TRBJ2-1; D is undetermined. V was trimmed by 6 bases and J by 1 base, leaving 13 bases between them. The CDR3 is made up of 15 amino acids. The germline CDR1 and CDR2 sequences are MNHEY and SVGEGT. CDR3 protein: CASRLGATSYNEQFF. CDR3 sequence (DNA): TGTGCCAGCAGGTTAGGAGCTACATCCTACAATGAGCAGTTCTTC.

This clonotype was detected many times. The chain carries TRBV29-1 and TRBJ2-3, with D perhaps matching TRBD2 (6 bases). Between the trimmed V and J ends, which lost 3 bases and 8 bases, there was a span of 27 bases. Germline V gives CDR1 SQVTM, CDR2 ANQGSEA. This CDR3 contains 17 residues. CDR3 region: CSVELLLDPREAGTQYF. As DNA, the CDR3 is TGCAGCGTTGAGCTTCTCTTGGATCCGAGGGAGGCGGGTACGCAGTATTTT.

In this sample, this clonotype turned up many times. The genes are TRBV20-1 and TRBJ2-3; D remains unclear. Germline V gene sequence: CDR1 DFQATT, CDR2 SNEGSKA (reference sequence). Trimming took 5 bases from V and 6 from J, leaving 9 bases between them. This CDR3 is built from 11 residues. CDR3 nucleotides: TGCAGTGCTGCCGACTTCGATACGCAGTATTTT. It translates to CSAADFDTQYF.

This clonotype occurred many times. The V call is TRBV7-8, the J call TRBJ2-7; D remains ambiguous. The CDR3 loop spans 16 amino acids. The V and J ends lost 0 bases and 0 bases respectively, with 12 bases between them. Germline-derived CDR1 and CDR2 are SGHVS and FQNEAQ. The CDR3 nucleotides read TGTGCCAGCAGCTTAGCTCTAGACCAGAGCTCCTACGAGCAGTACGTC. Residues: CASSLALDQSSYEQYV.